Listed below are T cell receptor beta chains from one sample, sequenced in a study of T cells in Graves' hyperthyroidism and ophthalmopathy. TCRdb called the multiplex PCR reads again in MiXCR, with one record for every CDR3 protein. This sample has around 200,000 distinct CDR3 sequences, with about 17% found just once. Material: blood. These receptors all stem from a woman between 45 and 60 years old with Graves' hyperthyroidism. Each CDR3 is given with its conserved first and last residue. D genes are given only for firm matches. Part of the rows lack a size; the others show once, few, many or a class for expanded clones.

v_gene	d_gene	j_gene	abundance	CDR3aa	CDR3nt
TRBV6-2/TRBV6-3	TRBD1	TRBJ1-6	many	CASTPGTGLSTSPLHF	TGTGCCAGCACCCCCGGGACAGGATTATCGACTTCACCCCTCCACTTT
TRBV20-1	.	TRBJ1-5	many	CSARDDRDNQPQHF	TGCAGTGCTAGAGATGACCGCGACAATCAGCCCCAGCATTTT
TRBV7-9	TRBD1	TRBJ2-7	.	CASSLGEGADTYEQYF	TGTGCCAGCAGCTTAGGAGAGGGGGCCGATACCTACGAGCAGTACTTC
TRBV6-1	.	TRBJ1-6	many	CASSERYNSPLHF	TGTGCCAGCAGTGAGAGGTATAATTCACCCCTCCACTTT
TRBV7-9	.	TRBJ1-2	many	CASSLGPGSGGYTF	TGTGCCAGCAGCTTAGGCCCTGGAAGTGGTGGCTACACCTTC
TRBV11-2	.	TRBJ1-2	many	CASSLGNIGPGYGYTF	TGTGCCAGCAGCTTAGGGAATATAGGGCCGGGCTATGGCTACACCTTC
TRBV18	.	TRBJ1-2	many	CASSPPGLAYGYTF	TGTGCCAGCTCACCACCAGGGTTGGCCTATGGCTACACCTTC
TRBV5-1	TRBD1	TRBJ2-1	many	CASSLGDRGRHNEQFF	TGCGCCAGCAGCTTGGGGGACAGGGGTCGACACAATGAGCAGTTCTTC
TRBV3-1	TRBD1	TRBJ1-4	many	CASSQEGAGGSEKLFF	TGTGCCAGCAGCCAAGAGGGGGCAGGGGGCAGTGAAAAACTGTTTTTT
TRBV7-3	TRBD1	TRBJ1-3	few	CASSFDRGLPGNTIYF	TGTGCCAGCAGCTTCGACAGGGGTTTGCCTGGAAACACCATATATTTT
TRBV2	.	TRBJ1-1	many	CASRPVENTEAFF	TGTGCCAGCAGGCCTGTGGAGAACACTGAAGCTTTCTTT
TRBV2	.	TRBJ1-5	many	CASRGRAISNQPQHF	TGTGCCAGCAGGGGGAGGGCCATAAGCAATCAGCCCCAGCATTTT
TRBV7-3	TRBD2	TRBJ2-1	few	CASSFSSGGGNEQFF	TGTGCCAGCAGCTTTTCTAGCGGGGGGGGGAATGAGCAGTTCTTC
TRBV5-1	.	TRBJ2-7	.	CASSLQGQGAYEQYF	TGCGCCAGCAGCTTGCAAGGGCAAGGGGCCTACGAGCAGTACTTC